The clone carrying this T cell receptor (beta chain) came up a few times. As yet, its antigen is unknown. The data are from a study of graft-versus-host responses after intestinal transplantation. Study-wide points: Analysis identified GvH clones in recipient marrow, with some appearing first in ileum or blood. High graft-versus-host to host-versus-graft clonal ratios were seen in allografts of patients with graft-donor T cell macrochimerism.

The CDR3 totals 18 residues. Data came from immunoSEQ multiplex PCR; TCRdb stores just in-frame clones and leaves some out. Here the sample spans about 70,000 clones, about 90% being singletons. The J gene is TRBJ1-3, the V gene TRBV21-1. TRBV21-1 is given as a pseudogene. This TCR came from a human donor who was the organ donor for an intestinal transplant. This material consisted of unstimulated CD8+ T cells sorted from spleen or lymph node cells, taken before transplant. The CDR3: CASSKSVGLPLSGNTIYF. The CDR3 nucleotides are TGTGCCAGCAGCAAATCAGTCGGACTTCCACTCTCTGGAAACACCATATATTTT.